The 24 T cell receptor beta chains below come from one sample, sequenced in a study of OX40 agonist ivuxolimab in advanced cancers. Clones were read by immunoSEQ multiplex PCR, and TCRdb kept only the in-frame ones, dropping some. The sample lists tens of thousands of clones; around four fifths were seen once. Specimen: CD4+ or CD8+ T cells sorted from blood, collected in a trial of the OX40 agonist ivuxolimab. These receptors came from an adult with an advanced solid tumor such as melanoma, head and neck, liver or kidney cancer.

This clone was seen once. V usage is TRBV5-4 and J usage is TRBJ2-5; 9 bases line up with TRBD2. The ends lost 4 bases at V and 5 bases at J; junction bases unmatched: 9. This CDR3 is 15 amino acids long. CDR1 and CDR2 (germline): SGHNT, YYREEE (reference sequence). The CDR3 coding sequence is TGTGCCAGCAGCCCGGGACTAGCATCGGGGGAGACCCAGTACTTC. Its protein product is CASSPGLASGETQYF.

The chain joins TRBV7-3 to TRBJ2-5; 12 bases align to TRBD1. The length of the CDR3 is 16 residues. The V gene's germline CDR1 is SGHTA and CDR2 FQGTGA. V shed 4 bases and J 4 bases; nucleotides not matched to a gene: 7. The CDR3 bases are TGTGCCAGCAGCTCTGGGGACAGGGGGCGCGCAGAGACCCAGTACTTC. It specifies CASSSGDRGRAETQYF.

The V and J genes are TRBV18 and TRBJ2-3; 10 nucleotides match TRBD2. Germline-derived CDR1 and CDR2 are KGHSH and LQKENI. The CDR3 consists of 15 residues. V dropped 6 bases and J dropped 1; count of bases not matched to a gene: 4. The CDR3 spells CASSPSGGGTDTQYF. The CDR3 DNA sequence: TGTGCCAGCTCCCCTAGCGGGGGCGGCACAGATACGCAGTATTTT.

The gene calls are TRBV27 and TRBJ2-7; 7 bases match TRBD2. Germline-derived CDR1 and CDR2 are MNHEY and SMNVEV (reference sequence). CDR3 length: 13 amino acids. Trimming at V came to 2 bases and at J to 7 bases, leaving 5 bases not matched to a gene. As DNA, the CDR3 is TGTGCCAGCAGTTTAGCGGGAGTAGGTGAGCAGTACTTC. This codes for CASSLAGVGEQYF.

This chain uses TRBV7-9 with TRBJ2-5; D is undetermined. CDR3 length: 12 residues. The V gene's germline CDR1 is SEHNR and CDR2 FQNEAQ (reference sequence). V lost 0 bases and J 6 bases, leaving 5 bases between the germline ends. The CDR3 bases are TGTGCCAGCAGCTTAGCCTCCCAGACCCAGTACTTC. Translated: CASSLASQTQYF.

This clone was detected a few times. This rearrangement joins TRBV28 to TRBJ2-1; 11 nucleotides agree with TRBD1. V shed 3 bases, J shed 8 bases, and the junction held 6 bases outside the gene matches. Germline V gives CDR1 MDHEN, CDR2 SYDVKM. This CDR3 contains 15 residues. The CDR3 DNA sequence: TGTGCCAGCAGTTTTGGACAGGGGGCTAAGGATGAGCAGTTCTTC. Translation gives CASSFGQGAKDEQFF.

The chain uses TRBV10-3 and TRBJ2-1; no clear D. With 3 bases removed from V and 1 base from J, the gap between germline ends came to 10 bases. The length of the CDR3 is 15 residues. Germline V gene data show CDR1 as ENHRY and CDR2 as SYGVKD. CDR3 sequence (DNA): TGTGCCATCAGTGACCCCCGGGCGTCCTACAATGAGCAGTTCTTC. As protein: CAISDPRASYNEQFF.

This chain connects TRBV21-1 to TRBJ2-3; the table's D call, TRBD1, was not checked against the DNA. TRBV21-1 is deemed a pseudogene. The CDR3 extends over 9 amino acids. This CDR3 is CASPNTQYF. The CDR3 bases are TGTGCCAGCCCCAATACGCAGTATTTT.

V is TRBV4-2 and J is TRBJ1-2, with D tentatively TRBD1 (5 bases). The CDR3 runs 16 residues. V was trimmed by 4 bases and J by 3 bases, leaving 18 bases between them. The germline gives CDR1 LGHNA, CDR2 YNFKEQ. CDR3 region: CASSPPGSRADYGYTF. The CDR3 DNA sequence: TGTGCCAGCAGCCCGCCAGGGTCAAGGGCGGACTATGGCTACACCTTC.

The J gene is TRBJ2-5, the V gene TRBV28; D is uncertain. The length of the CDR3 is 22 residues. The germline gives CDR1 MDHEN, CDR2 SYDVKM. Trimming removed 2 bases from V and 0 bases from J, with 31 bases in between. CDR3 sequence reads: CASSLTLRVEKTGRIYQETQYF. The DNA of the CDR3 is TGTGCCAGCAGTTTAACCCTAAGGGTCGAAAAAACCGGCCGCATCTACCAAGAGACCCAGTACTTC.

J is TRBJ1-5 and V is TRBV6-5, with D unresolved. With 4 bases removed from V and 2 bases from J, the gap between germline ends came to 15 bases. CDR3 length: 16 amino acids. The germline V gene encodes CDR1 MNHEY and CDR2 SVGAGI. CDR3 sequence reads: CASSLPSREGNQPQHF. CDR3 coding DNA: TGTGCCAGCAGTTTGCCCTCCCGGGAGGGCAATCAGCCCCAGCATTTT.

This clone was counted a single time. The chain uses TRBV6-6 and TRBJ1-2; unclear D gene. Per the germline V gene, CDR1 is MNHNY and CDR2 is SVGAGI (reference sequence). Trimming removed 2 bases at V and 0 bases at J, with 7 bases between. The CDR3 runs 14 residues. CDR3 region: CASSYPQANYGYTF. CDR3 DNA sequence: TGTGCCAGCAGTTACCCCCAGGCTAACTATGGCTACACCTTC.

This clone appeared once. The chain uses TRBV5-1 and TRBJ2-1; TRBD2 matches at 7 bases. CDR3 size: 13 residues. Losses at the gene ends were 4 bases for V and 7 bases for J; bases not matched to a gene: 5. Germline CDR1 SGHRS, CDR2 YFSETQ. The CDR3 loop reads CASSPRGENEQFF. The CDR3 bases are TGCGCCAGCAGCCCCCGGGGGGAAAATGAGCAGTTCTTC. The whole variable domain, remainder taken from reference TRBV5-1 and TRBJ2-1, is KAGVTQTPRYLIKTRGQQVTLSCSPISGHRSVSWYQQTPGQGLQFLFEYFSETQRNKGNFPGRFSGRQFSNSRSEMNVSTLELGDSALYLCASSPRGENEQFFGPGTRLTVL.

This clone was observed a single time. The V and J genes are TRBV28 and TRBJ2-5, with D unclear. The DNA end is a closer match to TRBJ2-7, so the J assignment may be wrong. The CDR3 sequence is 13 residues long. Germline V gene lookup returns CDR1 MDHEN and CDR2 SYDVKM. The CDR3 DNA reads TGTGCCAGCAGTTTTAAGCGCTACTACGAGCAGTACTTC. Amino acid sequence: CASSFKRYYEQYF.

V usage is TRBV28 and J usage is TRBJ2-1; 8 positions match TRBD2. Germline assignment: CDR1 MDHEN and CDR2 SYDVKM. Unmatched junction bases numbered 9, after V lost 5 bases and J lost 6 bases. The CDR3 has 15 residues. In DNA form, the CDR3 reads TGTGCCAGCAGTACACTAGCGGAGAGGGGCAATGAGCAGTTCTTC. Translated: CASSTLAERGNEQFF.

This sequence joins TRBV11-2 and TRBJ2-1; TRBD2 aligns across 10 bases. CDR1 is SGHAT, CDR2 FQNNGV, per germline. The CDR3 is made up of 16 amino acids. V gave up 4 bases and J gave up 4 bases; unmatched junction bases: 7. The CDR3 sequence: CASSSILAGFYNEQFF. CDR3 DNA: TGTGCCAGCAGCTCAATACTAGCGGGGTTTTACAATGAGCAGTTCTTC. The variable domain in full, with the rest retrieved from reference TRBV11-2 and TRBJ2-1, is EAGVAQSPRYKIIEKRQSVAFWCNPISGHATLYWYQQILGQGPKLLIQFQNNGVVDDSQLPKDRFSAERLKGVDSTLKIQPAKLEDSAVYLCASSSILAGFYNEQFFGPGTRLTVL.

This chain joins TRBV19 and TRBJ2-5, with TRBD2 identical over 12 bases. The V gene end was trimmed by 8 bases and the J gene end by 2 bases; junction bases not matched to a gene: 6. There are 15 residues in the CDR3. Germline CDR1 LNHDA, CDR2 SQIVND (reference sequence). In DNA, the CDR3 is TGTGCCAGTCTGCCCGGGACTAGCGGGCAAGAGACCCAGTACTTC. Translating it yields CASLPGTSGQETQYF.

With respect to this clone: Other DNA sequences in the sample encode the same CDR3. The chain joins TRBV18 to TRBJ2-3; no clear D. The CDR3 is 12 residues long. Germline CDR1 reads KGHSH; CDR2 reads LQKENI. V lost 3 bases and J 1 base, leaving 2 bases between the germline ends. The CDR3 bases are TGTGCCAGCTCACCCCGCACAGATACGCAGTATTTT. It encodes CASSPRTDTQYF.

V is TRBV25-1 and J is TRBJ2-7; TRBD1 matches 8 bases. The J segment lost 3 bases and the V segment lost 6 bases, leaving 7 bases of the junction unmatched. The CDR3 loop spans 14 amino acids. CDR1 is MGHDK and CDR2 is SYGVNS in the germline V gene. CDR3 in DNA: TGTGCCAGCAGATCTACGGGACAGGTCTACGAGCAGTACTTC. Amino acids: CASRSTGQVYEQYF.

The chain employs TRBV6-1 and TRBJ2-1; 11 positions match TRBD2. The CDR3 length is 19 residues. The germline V gene has CDR1 MNHNS and CDR2 SASEGT. The V and J ends lost 2 bases and 7 bases, in that order; junction bases with no gene match: 16. The CDR3 coding sequence is TGTGCCAGCAGTGAAAGGAGGCTAGCGGGAGGCACGATGGTGAATGAGCAGTTCTTC. Encoded protein: CASSERRLAGGTMVNEQFF.

This clone was seen only once. V is TRBV5-1 and J is TRBJ1-6; D is uncertain. Germline assignment: CDR1 SGHRS and CDR2 YFSETQ. V gave up 0 bases and J gave up 15 bases, with 10 bases separating them. The CDR3 is 12 residues long. CDR3 in amino acids: CASSLDPGVLHF. CDR3 coding DNA: TGCGCCAGCAGCTTGGATCCAGGCGTCCTCCACTTT.

The chain recombines TRBV19 with TRBJ1-5, with a possible D match to TRBD1 (6 bases). Germline CDR1 and CDR2: LNHDA and SQIVND (reference sequence). V lost 6 bases and J lost 0, with 12 bases in between. The CDR3 consists of 15 residues. CDR3 in amino acids: CASSPTGYSNQPQHF. CDR3 nucleotide sequence: TGTGCCAGTAGCCCAACAGGGTATAGCAATCAGCCCCAGCATTTT.

V usage is TRBV2 and J usage is TRBJ2-3, with TRBD1 matching 9 bases. The CDR3 covers 14 residues. V was clipped by 9 bases and J by 4 bases; unmatched bases: 8. Germline CDR1 SNHLY, CDR2 FYNNEI. The DNA for the CDR3 is TGTGCCAGTAGACCGGGACAGGGCCCAGATACGCAGTATTTT. It codes for CASRPGQGPDTQYF.

V usage is TRBV4-1 and J usage is TRBJ2-1; 10 bases fit TRBD2. The trim removed 5 bases at V and 8 bases at J, leaving 6 bases unmatched. This CDR3 has 14 residues. CDR1 and CDR2 from the germline V gene are MGHRA and YSYEKL. This chain's CDR3 is CASSSSGSLDEQFF. In DNA, the CDR3 is TGCGCCAGCAGCTCTAGCGGGAGTTTGGATGAGCAGTTCTTC.